This T cell receptor beta chain was sequenced for a study of cytomegalovirus exposure and HLA in healthy donors. Only in-frame clones appear in the TCRdb table, and some are missing; sequencing was by immunoSEQ multiplex PCR. The top ten clones hold less than 7% of a sample with about 130,000 clones, 85% to 90% of them seen once. Germline CDR1 is LNHNV and CDR2 is YYDKDF (reference sequence). V lost 0 bases to trimming and J lost 4 bases, with 7 bases between them. The CDR3 sequence is 14 residues long. Separation from the roughly 600-subject first cohort characterized the roughly 120-subject validation cohort, to which the donors belonged.

The chain is built from TRBV15 and TRBJ1-3; unclear D gene. The sample taken for sequencing was PBMCs. The clonotype originates from a woman aged 25-40 years in good health and CMV-seropositive. CDR3 loop: CATSRDYSGNTIYF. The DNA of the CDR3 is TGTGCCACCAGCAGAGATTATTCCGGAAACACCATATATTTT.